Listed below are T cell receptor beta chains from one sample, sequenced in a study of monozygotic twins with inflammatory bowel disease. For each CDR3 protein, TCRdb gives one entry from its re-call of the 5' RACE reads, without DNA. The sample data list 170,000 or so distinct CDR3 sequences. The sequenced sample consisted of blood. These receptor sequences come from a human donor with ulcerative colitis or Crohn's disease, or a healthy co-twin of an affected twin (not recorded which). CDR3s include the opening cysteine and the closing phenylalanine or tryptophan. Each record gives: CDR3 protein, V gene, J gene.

CDR3aa: CSATSGGYNEQFF
v_gene: TRBV20-1
j_gene: TRBJ2-1

CDR3aa: CSARPVRSPRDEQFF
v_gene: TRBV20-1
j_gene: TRBJ2-1

CDR3aa: CASSPTGETGTQYF
v_gene: TRBV12-3/TRBV12-4
j_gene: TRBJ2-5

CDR3aa: CATSTNNRDGTYYNGELFF
v_gene: TRBV15
j_gene: TRBJ2-2

CDR3aa: CASSLLAGGGEQYF
v_gene: TRBV27
j_gene: TRBJ2-7

CDR3aa: CASSHGLAQTYNEQFF
v_gene: TRBV5-1
j_gene: TRBJ2-1

CDR3aa: CASSQAQGAYEQYF
v_gene: TRBV4-3
j_gene: TRBJ2-7

CDR3aa: CASSLSGGNNYYGYTF
v_gene: TRBV11-2
j_gene: TRBJ1-2

CDR3aa: CASSPSQGVAYEQYF
v_gene: TRBV7-2
j_gene: TRBJ2-7

CDR3aa: CASSFSSGATDTQYF
v_gene: TRBV9
j_gene: TRBJ2-3

CDR3aa: CASSGTGRHGYTF
v_gene: TRBV25-1
j_gene: TRBJ1-2

CDR3aa: CASRGSGDRNTIYF
v_gene: TRBV28
j_gene: TRBJ1-3

CDR3aa: CASSIDSQGVSYGYTF
v_gene: TRBV5-1
j_gene: TRBJ1-2

CDR3aa: CAWSVGSSGSGNTIYF
v_gene: TRBV30
j_gene: TRBJ1-3

CDR3aa: CASSRPPGGMAKNIQYF
v_gene: TRBV19
j_gene: TRBJ2-4

CDR3aa: CASSLAGDVTDTQYF
v_gene: TRBV5-1
j_gene: TRBJ2-3

CDR3aa: CASSPRTGGNTIYF
v_gene: TRBV7-2
j_gene: TRBJ1-3

CDR3aa: CASRPQGFTGELFF
v_gene: TRBV7-2
j_gene: TRBJ2-2

CDR3aa: CSARDKGSLYSGANVLTF
v_gene: TRBV20-1
j_gene: TRBJ2-6

CDR3aa: CASSDSGKGSYEQYF
v_gene: TRBV13
j_gene: TRBJ2-7

CDR3aa: CASRRDGYSPLHF
v_gene: TRBV6-5
j_gene: TRBJ1-6

CDR3aa: CSARLGTLSYEQYF
v_gene: TRBV20-1
j_gene: TRBJ2-7

CDR3aa: CSARARQIAKNIQYF
v_gene: TRBV20-1
j_gene: TRBJ2-4

CDR3aa: CASREGTGNLAKNMQYF
v_gene: TRBV28
j_gene: TRBJ2-4

CDR3aa: CASSMLGTGNNEQFF
v_gene: TRBV5-1
j_gene: TRBJ2-1

CDR3aa: CASSPIEGAYGYTF
v_gene: TRBV4-3
j_gene: TRBJ1-2

CDR3aa: CASSRTSGTGNEQFF
v_gene: TRBV7-2
j_gene: TRBJ2-1

CDR3aa: CASSRPSAEAFF
v_gene: TRBV12-3/TRBV12-4
j_gene: TRBJ1-1

CDR3aa: CASSEQAGGYEQYF
v_gene: TRBV6-1
j_gene: TRBJ2-7

CDR3aa: CASSYSWGNFEAFF
v_gene: TRBV6-5
j_gene: TRBJ1-1

CDR3aa: CSVEGLQGAKGDTQYF
v_gene: TRBV29-1
j_gene: TRBJ2-3

CDR3aa: CASSYERMNTEAFF
v_gene: TRBV6-5
j_gene: TRBJ1-1

CDR3aa: CASNGPDEQYF
v_gene: TRBV7-9
j_gene: TRBJ2-7

CDR3aa: CASSLLPSGIVTDTQYF
v_gene: TRBV7-2
j_gene: TRBJ2-3

CDR3aa: CASSEERNSPLHF
v_gene: TRBV6-1
j_gene: TRBJ1-6

CDR3aa: CATSDFDEQYF
v_gene: TRBV24-1
j_gene: TRBJ2-7

CDR3aa: CSVPGQGRETQYF
v_gene: TRBV20-1
j_gene: TRBJ2-5

CDR3aa: CASSLASANTEAFF
v_gene: TRBV7-9
j_gene: TRBJ1-1

CDR3aa: CASSSPGLAGGPYEQYF
v_gene: TRBV7-6
j_gene: TRBJ2-7

CDR3aa: CSATPGQGAESPLHF
v_gene: TRBV20-1
j_gene: TRBJ1-6

CDR3aa: CASSYSGGASSGTEAFF
v_gene: TRBV6-5
j_gene: TRBJ1-1

CDR3aa: CASTKSQTYYGYTF
v_gene: TRBV6-2/TRBV6-3
j_gene: TRBJ1-2

CDR3aa: CASSLARTSGTDTQYF
v_gene: TRBV7-2
j_gene: TRBJ2-3

CDR3aa: CASSFDPVGLTDTQYF
v_gene: TRBV5-1
j_gene: TRBJ2-3

CDR3aa: CSAGPSGGCNEQYF
v_gene: TRBV20-1
j_gene: TRBJ2-7

CDR3aa: CASSSSTEGPETQYF
v_gene: TRBV27
j_gene: TRBJ2-5

CDR3aa: CASSRAGRDYGYTF
v_gene: TRBV5-6
j_gene: TRBJ1-2

CDR3aa: CASSSPGSPLHF
v_gene: TRBV28
j_gene: TRBJ1-6

CDR3aa: CSASVRQGNQPQHF
v_gene: TRBV20-1
j_gene: TRBJ1-5

CDR3aa: CASSLADSGGGTF
v_gene: TRBV5-6
j_gene: TRBJ1-2

CDR3aa: CASSLTGRAGELFF
v_gene: TRBV12-3/TRBV12-4
j_gene: TRBJ2-2

CDR3aa: CASSLVTSGGYNEQFF
v_gene: TRBV7-9
j_gene: TRBJ2-1

CDR3aa: CSVERRATNEKLFF
v_gene: TRBV29-1
j_gene: TRBJ1-4

CDR3aa: CASSLGWDTGELFF
v_gene: TRBV5-5
j_gene: TRBJ2-2

CDR3aa: CASSHGMAGELFF
v_gene: TRBV6-2/TRBV6-3
j_gene: TRBJ2-2

CDR3aa: CSARSAGGHQETQYF
v_gene: TRBV20-1
j_gene: TRBJ2-5

CDR3aa: CASSRSYNEQFF
v_gene: TRBV7-9
j_gene: TRBJ2-1

CDR3aa: CSGVPEISDTQYF
v_gene: TRBV20-1
j_gene: TRBJ2-3

CDR3aa: CASSLVGTSGSPYEQYF
v_gene: TRBV5-1
j_gene: TRBJ2-7

CDR3aa: CASSIPGWGNQPQHF
v_gene: TRBV19
j_gene: TRBJ1-5